These 17 T cell receptor beta chains share one sample of origin, sequenced in a study of blood T cell repertoires in COVID-19. Assay: immunoSEQ multiplex PCR; the TCRdb copy retains only in-frame clones and omits some. The data show 60,000 to 85,000 clones, 86% seen once. The source material was peripheral blood. The source of these receptors is a human donor in a cohort sampled during active COVID-19.

The chain recombines TRBV6-5 with TRBJ2-1; D not resolved. V shed 6 bases and J shed 9 bases, with 15 bases lying between them. The CDR3 is 13 amino acids. Looked up from germline, CDR1 is MNHEY and CDR2 is SVGAGI. CDR3 DNA sequence: TGTGCCAGCAGCGCAGTGGTTGGTACTGAGCAGTTCTTC. Translated, it gives CASSAVVGTEQFF.

CDR3 in amino acids: CAISSGTELYNEQFF. In DNA, the CDR3 is TGTGCCATCAGTTCCGGGACAGAGCTCTACAATGAGCAGTTCTTC. The chain couples TRBV10-3 to TRBJ2-1, with TRBD1 identical over 7 bases. This CDR3 has 15 residues. From germline, CDR1 is ENHRY and CDR2 SYGVKD. V was clipped by 5 bases and J by 3 bases; unmatched bases: 7.

In this sample, this clone turned up once. The chain couples TRBV30 to TRBJ2-1; D not certain. V was pared by 5 bases and J by 1 base, with 9 bases between. Germline V gene lookup returns CDR1 GTSNPN and CDR2 SVGIG (reference sequence). The CDR3 extends over 13 amino acids. The CDR3 protein is CAWELRSYNEQFF. DNA for the CDR3: TGTGCCTGGGAGCTACGATCCTACAATGAGCAGTTCTTC.

V is TRBV2 and J is TRBJ1-1; TRBD1 is a possible D gene (6 bases). CDR1 is SNHLY and CDR2 is FYNNEI in the germline V gene. The V end was cut by 7 bases, the J end by 1 base, with 16 bases between. The length of the CDR3 is 15 residues. The CDR3 sequence: CASTLGDRRNTEAFF. DNA for the CDR3: TGTGCCAGCACCCTGGGAGACAGGAGGAACACTGAAGCTTTCTTT.

The rearrangement uses TRBV7-2 and TRBJ2-2, with 8 positions matching TRBD2. The ends lost 5 bases at V and 0 bases at J; junction bases unmatched: 2. Looked up from germline, CDR1 is SGHTA and CDR2 is FQGNSA. The CDR3 has 15 amino acids. CDR3 in DNA: TGTGCCAGCAGCCTCGGGGGGGCGAACACCGGGGAGCTGTTTTTT. This translates into CASSLGGANTGELFF.

The J gene is TRBJ1-1, the V gene TRBV19; a weak D match, TRBD1 (6 bases). The germline gives CDR1 LNHDA, CDR2 SQIVND (reference sequence). This CDR3 is 15 amino acids long. The V and J ends lost 4 bases and 4 bases respectively, with 16 bases between them. The CDR3 is CASSKSGGEGTEAFF. Here the CDR3 DNA reads TGTGCCAGTAGTAAAAGTGGGGGCGAGGGCACTGAAGCTTTCTTT.

This clone was found a few times. The V and J genes are TRBV30 and TRBJ1-2; perhaps TRBD1 as D (6 bases). V lost 5 bases and J lost 2, with 18 bases in between. This CDR3 is 15 amino acids long. Germline V gene sequence: CDR1 GTSNPN, CDR2 SVGIG (reference sequence). The CDR3 DNA reads TGTGCCTGGGATGAGATAACCGGGACAAACTATGGCTACACCTTC. This gives the protein CAWDEITGTNYGYTF.

The V call is TRBV2, the J call TRBJ1-1, with D hard to call. The V gene's germline CDR1 is SNHLY and CDR2 FYNNEI. The CDR3 runs to 13 residues. V lost 5 bases and J lost 4, with 11 bases in between. CDR3 loop: CASSQGRGTEAFF. For the CDR3, the DNA is TGTGCCAGCAGTCAAGGGCGGGGCACTGAAGCTTTCTTT.

The CDR3 nucleotides read TGCGCCAGCAGCTTGGGGAGGGGGAACACTGAAGCTTTCTTT. It yields the protein CASSLGRGNTEAFF. The chain has TRBV5-1 and TRBJ1-1; tentative D call: TRBD1 (5 bases). Germline loops: CDR1 SGHRS, CDR2 YFSETQ. The CDR3 is 14 residues long. Trimming left V 0 bases short and J 1 base short, with 7 bases between.

V gene TRBV18 combines with J gene TRBJ2-7; D is possibly TRBD2 (6 bases). Trimming removed 4 bases at V and 0 bases at J, with 13 bases between. The CDR3 extends over 15 amino acids. Germline lookup yields CDR1 KGHSH and CDR2 LQKENI. CDR3: CASSRAGRSSYEQYF. CDR3 DNA: TGTGCCAGCTCACGGGCGGGGAGGAGCTCCTACGAGCAGTACTTC.

This CDR3 reads CASSSLPGQGTGELFF. The CDR3 nucleotides are TGTGCCAGCTCATCTCTGCCGGGACAGGGTACCGGGGAGCTGTTTTTT. The chain employs TRBV18 and TRBJ2-2; 9 nucleotides align to TRBD1. The germline CDR1 and CDR2 sequences are KGHSH and LQKENI. The CDR3 covers 16 residues. Trimming took 5 bases from V and 5 from J; bases not matched to a gene: 9.

V gene TRBV28 combines with J gene TRBJ2-7; 11 nucleotides align to TRBD1. Germline loops: CDR1 MDHEN, CDR2 SYDVKM. J was trimmed by 6 bases and V by 6 bases; bases with no gene match: 4. The CDR3 has 13 amino acids. The CDR3 DNA sequence: TGTGCCAGCAGGATGGGACAGGGGGGCGAGCAGTACTTC. Translated, it gives CASRMGQGGEQYF.

This rearrangement joins TRBV28 to TRBJ2-6; D is perhaps TRBD1 (6 bases). The V end was cut by 5 bases, the J end by 4 bases, with 18 bases between. Germline V gene sequence: CDR1 MDHEN, CDR2 SYDVKM. The CDR3 has 17 amino acids. The CDR3 spells CASSPPGTSYGANVLTF. CDR3 bases: TGTGCCAGCAGTCCCCCCGGGACATCCTACGGGGCCAACGTCCTGACTTTC. Full variable domain (remainder filled in from reference TRBV28 and TRBJ2-6): DVKVTQSSRYLVKRTGEKVFLECVQDMDHENMFWYRQDPGLGLRLIYFSYDVKMKEKGDIPEGYSVSREKKERFSLILESASTNQTSMYLCASSPPGTSYGANVLTFGAGSRLTVL.

The V gene is TRBV19, the J gene TRBJ1-5, with a weak D call TRBD1 (6 bases). V lost 6 bases and J 8 bases, leaving 17 bases between the germline ends. Germline CDR1 is LNHDA and CDR2 is SQIVND (reference sequence). This CDR3 comprises 14 residues. The CDR3: CASRWAGGSEPQHF. Written as DNA, the CDR3 is TGTGCCAGTAGATGGGCGGGGGGCTCAGAGCCCCAGCATTTT. Supplemented by reference TRBV19 and TRBJ1-5, the full variable domain reads DGGITQSPKYLFRKEGQNVTLSCEQNLNHDAMYWYRQDPGQGLRLIYYSQIVNDFQKGDIAEGYSVSREKKESFPLTVTSAQKNPTAFYLCASRWAGGSEPQHFGDGTRLSIL.

V gene TRBV19 combines with J gene TRBJ2-5, with D tentatively TRBD1 (6 bases). Germline V gene lookup returns CDR1 LNHDA and CDR2 SQIVND (reference sequence). Trimming took 6 bases from V and 1 from J, leaving 15 bases between them. CDR3 length: 15 residues. The CDR3 region is CASSRLGTPQETQYF. Here the CDR3 DNA reads TGTGCCAGTAGCCGTCTCGGGACACCCCAAGAGACCCAGTACTTC.

V usage is TRBV18 and J usage is TRBJ1-1; no clear D. The germline V gene encodes CDR1 KGHSH and CDR2 LQKENI. The CDR3 extends over 16 amino acids. V was pared by 3 bases and J by 3 bases, with 17 bases between. CDR3 sequence (DNA): TGTGCCAGCTCACCGTCGGGCGCCCGGGGTGACACTGAAGCTTTCTTT. The encoded protein is CASSPSGARGDTEAFF. The variable domain in full, completed from reference TRBV18 and TRBJ1-1, reads NAGVMQNPRHLVRRRGQEARLRCSPMKGHSHVYWYRQLPEEGLKFMVYLQKENIIDESGMPKERFSAEFPKEGPSILRIQQVVRGDSAAYFCASSPSGARGDTEAFFGQGTRLTVV.

The genes are TRBV24-1 and TRBJ1-2; D gene ambiguous. V was clipped by 4 bases and J by 4 bases, with 15 bases between them. Germline CDR1 KGHDR, CDR2 SFDVKD. The CDR3 runs 15 residues. The CDR3 loop is CATSDHRGMIYGYTF. The CDR3 DNA sequence: TGTGCCACCAGTGACCATCGAGGGATGATCTATGGCTACACCTTC.